This T cell receptor beta chain was captured in a study of T-cell reconstitution after alpha-beta-depleted transplantation in children. Molecular barcoding with unique molecular identifiers was used for the TCRbeta library. TCRdb reprocessed the PCR reads with MiXCR, giving one entry per CDR3 protein. The sample shows around 450,000 distinct CDR3 sequences, over 9.5% of them seen only once. This clonotype was observed at least ten times. The sequencing here drew on PBMCs, taken before TCRalphabeta/CD19-depleted stem cell transplant. The clonotype was recovered from a child aged 2-9 years with inherited bone marrow failure, due to receive a stem cell transplant.

Here the CDR3 DNA reads TGTGCCAGCAGCTCCCAACTGGGCCTCCAAGAGACCCAGTACTTC. Translation: CASSSQLGLQETQYF. The V gene is TRBV7-2, the J gene TRBJ2-5; D is uncertain. Germline-derived CDR1 and CDR2 are SGHTA and FQGNSA. The length of the CDR3 is 15 residues. Trimming cost V 4 bases and J 1 base, with 13 bases left between them. The full variable domain, completed using reference TRBV7-2 and TRBJ2-5, is GAGVSQSPSNKVTEKGKDVELRCDPISGHTALYWYRQSLGQGLEFLIYFQGNSAPDKSGLPSDRFSAERTGGSVSTLTIQRTQQEDSAVYLCASSSQLGLQETQYFGPGTRLLVL.